This T cell receptor beta chain was retrieved from a study of T cell responses to AZD1222 COVID-19 vaccine. Regarding the study as a whole: At 160-218 and 743-854, vaccine-associated CD4 TCRs were dominant, and they spanned spike. Repertoires were sampled only after the peak T cell response. Donors skewed white British and female; clonal diversity was possibly underestimated.

From germline, CDR1 is MNHEY and CDR2 SVGAGI. This CDR3 contains 13 residues. V shed 6 bases and J 4 bases; nucleotides not matched to a gene: 6. Profiling relied on immunoSEQ multiplex PCR, and the TCRdb table lists in-frame clones only, not all of them. The sample consists of some 170,000 clones, about 91% of them appearing once. Remarks on this clone: Antigen unknown.

The V gene is TRBV6-5, the J gene TRBJ2-7, with 7 bases aligning to TRBD1. This clonotype was sampled from an adult in good health. Sequenced material: peripheral blood, taken on day 0 of MenACWY control vaccination. This CDR3 reads CASSRSTGYEQYF. The CDR3 DNA is TGTGCCAGCAGCCGATCGACAGGGTACGAGCAGTACTTC.